The subject of this entry is one T cell receptor (beta chain). The data belong to a study of blood T cell repertoires in COVID-19. Study-wide context: There were acute and convalescent COVID-19 samples, and they came from the United States, Italy and Spain. Sources were T cells, B-cell-depleted T cells, or PBMCs; the material itself was cDNA or gDNA.

The V gene's germline CDR1 is SGHTA and CDR2 FQGNSA. V was clipped by 3 bases and J by 5 bases; unmatched bases: 10. This CDR3 spans 16 amino acids. Clones were read by immunoSEQ multiplex PCR, and TCRdb kept only the in-frame ones, dropping some. The sample has some 160,000 clones; 88% are singletons. The chain combines TRBV7-2 with TRBJ2-3, with 8 positions matching TRBD2. The sequence derives from a man in his forties or fifties who had recovered from COVID-19. Sequencing was carried out using peripheral blood. The CDR3 spells CASSFSSGVGEDTQYF. The CDR3 nucleotides are TGTGCCAGCAGCTTCAGTAGCGGGGTCGGAGAAGATACGCAGTATTTT.